The T cell receptor beta chain under discussion was sequenced for a study of blood T cell repertoires in COVID-19. Overall study context: Donors in the United States, Italy and Spain gave samples during acute or convalescent COVID-19. T cells, B-cell-depleted T cells, or PBMCs provided the cDNA or gDNA that served as material.

This CDR3 comprises 11 residues. The germline V and J ends were trimmed by 8 bases and 11 bases, with 10 bases remaining between them. How the authors handled the data: Estimation of nucleated cell counts was performed using reference gene primer amplification. Assay: immunoSEQ multiplex PCR; the TCRdb copy retains only in-frame clones and omits some. D and trimming come from the DNA, and the V and J calls and clone size come from that table. Here the sample spans around 250,000 clones, roughly 89% being singletons. The sequenced sample was peripheral blood. The V gene is TRBV12-3 or TRBV12-4, the J gene TRBJ1-6; no clear D. This sequence originates from a woman between 40 and 50 years old who had recovered from COVID-19. DNA for the CDR3: TGTGCCAGCGGAACTATTCCACCCCTCCACTTT. Encoded protein: CASGTIPPLHF.